Sequencing of this TCR beta chain was carried out in a study of blood T cell repertoires in COVID-19. Study overall: Samples representing acute and convalescent COVID-19 were sourced from the United States, Italy and Spain. T cells, B-cell-depleted T cells, or PBMCs supplied cDNA or gDNA.

The V segment lost 0 bases and the J segment 3 bases; nucleotides outside the gene matches: 7. CDR3 length: 17 amino acids. The germline CDR1 and CDR2 sequences are SGHAT and FQNNGV. The authors' processing: Estimated nucleated cell counts came from reference gene primer amplification. Here immunoSEQ multiplex PCR was the method, and the copy in TCRdb shows in-frame clones only, minus some. That table furnishes V, J and clone size, whereas the DNA furnished D and trimming. Of roughly 120,000 clones listed, approximately 86% were seen once; the top ten hold about 1%. This TCR was recovered from a woman in her 50s with active or convalescent COVID-19. The sample taken for sequencing was peripheral blood. The chain carries TRBV11-2 and TRBJ2-3; 9 bases map to TRBD2. The chain's CDR3 is CASSLDPLAGITDTQYF. Written as DNA, the CDR3 is TGTGCCAGCAGCTTAGATCCCCTAGCGGGAATAACAGATACGCAGTATTTT.